Presented here are 2 T cell receptor beta chains from one specimen sequenced in a study of cytomegalovirus exposure and HLA in healthy donors. PCR used 60 Vbeta primers and 13 Jbeta primers. Assay used: immunoSEQ multiplex PCR; TCRdb lists only in-frame clones, some missing. The sample lists about 130,000 clones, roughly two thirds seen once, with around 1.6% in the top ten. Sequencing was done on a sample of PBMCs. These receptors all stem from a man in his thirties or forties in good health and CMV-seropositive.

CDR3 coding DNA: TGCGCCAGCAGCCCTTACCGGGGAAACACCATATATTTT. This sequence encodes CASSPYRGNTIYF. The gene calls are TRBV5-1 and TRBJ1-3, with D hard to call. Deletions cut 4 bases from V and 4 bases from J, with 9 bases between. Germline loops: CDR1 SGHRS, CDR2 YFSETQ. This CDR3 comprises 13 residues.

The CDR3 is CSAYSNEQFF. CDR3 nucleotides: TGCAGTGCCTACTCGAATGAGCAGTTCTTC. This chain links TRBV20-1 with TRBJ2-1; D unresolved. V gave up 6 bases and J gave up 7 bases, with 7 bases separating them. The CDR3 is 10 amino acids. Germline CDR1 reads DFQATT; CDR2 reads SNEGSKA (reference sequence).